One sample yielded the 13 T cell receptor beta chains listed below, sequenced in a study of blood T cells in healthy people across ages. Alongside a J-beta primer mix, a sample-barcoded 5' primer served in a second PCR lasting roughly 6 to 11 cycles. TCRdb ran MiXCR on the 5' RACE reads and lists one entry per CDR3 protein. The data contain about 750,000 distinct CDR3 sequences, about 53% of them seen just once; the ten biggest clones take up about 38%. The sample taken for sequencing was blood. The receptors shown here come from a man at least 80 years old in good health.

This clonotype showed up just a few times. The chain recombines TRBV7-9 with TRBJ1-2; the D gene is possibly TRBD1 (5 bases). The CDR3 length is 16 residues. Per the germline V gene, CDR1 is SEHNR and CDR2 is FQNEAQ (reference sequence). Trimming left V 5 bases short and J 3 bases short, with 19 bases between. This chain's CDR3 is CASSALTGSSDYGYTF. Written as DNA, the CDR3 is TGTGCCAGCAGCGCTTTAACAGGCTCCTCTGACTATGGCTACACCTTC. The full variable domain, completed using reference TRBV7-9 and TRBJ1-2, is DTGVSQNPRHKITKRGQNVTFRCDPISEHNRLYWYRQTLGQGPEFLTYFQNEAQLEKSRLLSDRFSAERPKGSFSTLEIQRTEQGDSAMYLCASSALTGSSDYGYTFGSGTRLTVV.

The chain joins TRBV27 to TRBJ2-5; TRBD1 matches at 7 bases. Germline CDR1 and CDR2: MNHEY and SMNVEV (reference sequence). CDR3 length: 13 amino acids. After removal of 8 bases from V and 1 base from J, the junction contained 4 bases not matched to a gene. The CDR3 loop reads CASGYRGQETQYF. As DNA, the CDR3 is TGTGCCAGCGGCTACAGGGGCCAAGAGACCCAGTACTTC.

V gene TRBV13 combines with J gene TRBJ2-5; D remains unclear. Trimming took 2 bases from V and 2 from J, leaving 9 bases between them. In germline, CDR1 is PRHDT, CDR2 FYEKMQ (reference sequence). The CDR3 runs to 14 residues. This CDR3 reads CASSLRLGQETQYF. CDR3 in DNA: TGTGCCAGCAGCTTACGTCTGGGACAAGAGACCCAGTACTTC.

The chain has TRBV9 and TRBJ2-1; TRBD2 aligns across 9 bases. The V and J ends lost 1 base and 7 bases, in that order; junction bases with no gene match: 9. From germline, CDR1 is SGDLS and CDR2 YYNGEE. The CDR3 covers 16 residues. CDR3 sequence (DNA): TGTGCCAGCAGCGTAAGCGCCGGACTAGCGCCGAATGAGCAGTTCTTC. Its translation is CASSVSAGLAPNEQFF.

This CDR3 reads CASSYPTGDEAFF. In nucleotides, the CDR3 is TGCGCCAGCAGCTATCCGACAGGGGATGAAGCTTTCTTT. This sequence joins TRBV5-1 and TRBJ1-1, with 8 nucleotides matching TRBD1. The length of the CDR3 is 13 residues. CDR1 SGHRS and CDR2 YFSETQ come from the germline V gene. Trimming took 3 bases from V and 7 from J; bases not matched to a gene: 5. Variable domain in full (rest from reference TRBV5-1 and TRBJ1-1): KAGVTQTPRYLIKTRGQQVTLSCSPISGHRSVSWYQQTPGQGLQFLFEYFSETQRNKGNFPGRFSGRQFSNSRSEMNVSTLELGDSALYLCASSYPTGDEAFFGQGTRLTVV.

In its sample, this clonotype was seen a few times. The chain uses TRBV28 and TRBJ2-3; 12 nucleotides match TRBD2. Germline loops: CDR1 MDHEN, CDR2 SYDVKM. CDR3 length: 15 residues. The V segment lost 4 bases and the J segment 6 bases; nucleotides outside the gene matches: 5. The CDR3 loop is CASSYRLAGDDTQYF. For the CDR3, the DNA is TGTGCCAGCAGTTACCGACTAGCGGGAGATGATACGCAGTATTTT.

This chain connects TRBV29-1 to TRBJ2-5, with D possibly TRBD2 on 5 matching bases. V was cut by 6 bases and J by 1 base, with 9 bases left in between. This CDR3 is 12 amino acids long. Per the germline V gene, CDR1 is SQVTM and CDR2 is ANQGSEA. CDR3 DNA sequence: TGCAGCGTCCCGGGAACCCAAGAGACCCAGTACTTC. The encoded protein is CSVPGTQETQYF.

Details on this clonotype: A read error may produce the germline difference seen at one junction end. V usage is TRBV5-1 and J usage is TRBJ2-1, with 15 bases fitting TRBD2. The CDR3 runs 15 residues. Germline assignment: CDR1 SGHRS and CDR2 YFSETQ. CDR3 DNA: TGCGCCAGCAGCGCCCGGACTAGCGGGAGGGCTGAGCGGTTCTTC. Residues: CASSARTSGRAERFF.

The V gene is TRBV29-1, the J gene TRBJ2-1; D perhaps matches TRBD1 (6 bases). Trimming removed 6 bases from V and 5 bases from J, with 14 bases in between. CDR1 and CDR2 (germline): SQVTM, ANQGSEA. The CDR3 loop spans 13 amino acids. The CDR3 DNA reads TGCAGCGTCTCACAGGGTCTCAACAATGAGCAGTTCTTC. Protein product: CSVSQGLNNEQFF.

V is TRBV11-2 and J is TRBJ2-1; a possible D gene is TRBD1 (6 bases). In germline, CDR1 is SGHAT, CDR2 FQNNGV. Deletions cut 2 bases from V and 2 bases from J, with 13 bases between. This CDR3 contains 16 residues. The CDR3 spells CASSLSGVSAYNEQFF. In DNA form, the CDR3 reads TGTGCCAGCAGCTTATCAGGGGTATCCGCCTACAATGAGCAGTTCTTC.

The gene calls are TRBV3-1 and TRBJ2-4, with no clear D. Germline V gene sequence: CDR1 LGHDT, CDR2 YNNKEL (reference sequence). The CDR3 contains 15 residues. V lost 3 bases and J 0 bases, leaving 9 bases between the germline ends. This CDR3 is CASSQVSLAKNIQYF. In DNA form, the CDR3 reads TGTGCCAGCAGCCAGGTATCCTTAGCCAAAAACATTCAGTACTTC. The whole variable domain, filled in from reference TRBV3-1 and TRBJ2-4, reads DTAVSQTPKYLVTQMGNDKSIKCEQNLGHDTMYWYKQDSKKFLKIMFSYNNKELIINETVPNRFSPKSPDKAHLNLHINSLELGDSAVYFCASSQVSLAKNIQYFGAGTRLSVL.

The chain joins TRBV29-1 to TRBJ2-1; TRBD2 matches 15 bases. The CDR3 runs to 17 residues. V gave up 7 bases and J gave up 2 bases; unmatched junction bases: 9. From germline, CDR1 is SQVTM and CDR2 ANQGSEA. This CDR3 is CSDTGLAGGGAYNEQFF. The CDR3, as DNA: TGCAGCGACACTGGACTAGCGGGAGGGGGGGCCTACAATGAGCAGTTCTTC.

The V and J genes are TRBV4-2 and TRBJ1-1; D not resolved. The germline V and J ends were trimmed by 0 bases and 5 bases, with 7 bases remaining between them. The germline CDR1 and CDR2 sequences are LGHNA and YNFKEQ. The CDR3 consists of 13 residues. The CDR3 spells CASSQDSGTEAFF. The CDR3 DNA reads TGTGCCAGCAGCCAAGATTCCGGAACTGAAGCTTTCTTT.